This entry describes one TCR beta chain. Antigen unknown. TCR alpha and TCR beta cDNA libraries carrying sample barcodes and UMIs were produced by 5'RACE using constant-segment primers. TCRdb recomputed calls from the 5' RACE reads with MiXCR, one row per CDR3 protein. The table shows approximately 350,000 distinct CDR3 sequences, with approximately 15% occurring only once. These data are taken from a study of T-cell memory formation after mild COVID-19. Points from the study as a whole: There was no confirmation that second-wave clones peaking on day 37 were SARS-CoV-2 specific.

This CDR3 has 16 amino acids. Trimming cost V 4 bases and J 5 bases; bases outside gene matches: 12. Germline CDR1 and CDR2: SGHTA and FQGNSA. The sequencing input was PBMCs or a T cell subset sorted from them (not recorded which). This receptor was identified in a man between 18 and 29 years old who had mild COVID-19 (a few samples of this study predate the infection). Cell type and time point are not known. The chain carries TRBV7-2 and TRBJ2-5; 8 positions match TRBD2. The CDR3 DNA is TGTGCCAGCAGCTGGATGCCGGGACTAGGGGGGGAGACCCAGTACTTC. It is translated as CASSWMPGLGGETQYF.